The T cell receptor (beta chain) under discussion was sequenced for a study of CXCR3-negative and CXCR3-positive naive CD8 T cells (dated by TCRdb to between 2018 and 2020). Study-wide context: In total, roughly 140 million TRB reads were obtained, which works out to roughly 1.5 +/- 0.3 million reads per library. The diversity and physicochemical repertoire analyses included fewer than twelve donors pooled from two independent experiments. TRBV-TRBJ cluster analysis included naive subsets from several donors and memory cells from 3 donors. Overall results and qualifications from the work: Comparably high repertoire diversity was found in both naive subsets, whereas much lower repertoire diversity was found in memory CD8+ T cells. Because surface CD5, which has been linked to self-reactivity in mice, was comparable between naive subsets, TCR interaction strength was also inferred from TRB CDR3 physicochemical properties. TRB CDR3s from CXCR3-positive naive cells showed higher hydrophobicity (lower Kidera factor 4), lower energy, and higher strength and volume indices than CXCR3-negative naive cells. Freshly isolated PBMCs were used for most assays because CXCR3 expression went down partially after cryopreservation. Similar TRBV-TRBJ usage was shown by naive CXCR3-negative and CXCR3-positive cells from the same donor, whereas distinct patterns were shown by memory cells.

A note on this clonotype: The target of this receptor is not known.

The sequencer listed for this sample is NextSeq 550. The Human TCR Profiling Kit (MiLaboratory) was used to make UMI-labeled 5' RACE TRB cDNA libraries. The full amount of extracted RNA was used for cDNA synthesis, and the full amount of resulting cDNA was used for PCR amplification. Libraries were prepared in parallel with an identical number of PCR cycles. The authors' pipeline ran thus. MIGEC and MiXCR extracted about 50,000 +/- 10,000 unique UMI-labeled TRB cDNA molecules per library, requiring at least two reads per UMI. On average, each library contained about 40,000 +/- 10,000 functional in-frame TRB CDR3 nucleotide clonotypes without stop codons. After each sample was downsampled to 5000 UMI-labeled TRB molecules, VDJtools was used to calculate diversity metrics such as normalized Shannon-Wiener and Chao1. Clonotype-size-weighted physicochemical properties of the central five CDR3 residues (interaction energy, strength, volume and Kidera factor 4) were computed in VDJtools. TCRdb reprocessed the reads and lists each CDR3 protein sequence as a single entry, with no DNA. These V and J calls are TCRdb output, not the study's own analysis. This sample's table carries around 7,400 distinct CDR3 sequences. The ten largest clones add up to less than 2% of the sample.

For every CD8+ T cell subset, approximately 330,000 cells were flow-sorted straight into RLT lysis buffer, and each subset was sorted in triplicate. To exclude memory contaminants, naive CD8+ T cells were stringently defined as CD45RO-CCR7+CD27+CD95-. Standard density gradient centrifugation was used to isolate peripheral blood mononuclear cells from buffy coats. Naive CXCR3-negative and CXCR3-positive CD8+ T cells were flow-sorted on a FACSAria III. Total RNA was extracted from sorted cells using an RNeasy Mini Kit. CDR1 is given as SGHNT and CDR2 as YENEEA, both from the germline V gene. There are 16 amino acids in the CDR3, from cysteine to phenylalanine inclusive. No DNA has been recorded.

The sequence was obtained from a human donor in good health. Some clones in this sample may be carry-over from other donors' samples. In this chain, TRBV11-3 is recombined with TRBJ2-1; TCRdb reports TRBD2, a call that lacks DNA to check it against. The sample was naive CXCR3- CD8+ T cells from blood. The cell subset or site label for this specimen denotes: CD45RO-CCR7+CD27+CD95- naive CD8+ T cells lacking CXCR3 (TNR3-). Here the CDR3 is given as CASSLDGTSGPNEQFF.